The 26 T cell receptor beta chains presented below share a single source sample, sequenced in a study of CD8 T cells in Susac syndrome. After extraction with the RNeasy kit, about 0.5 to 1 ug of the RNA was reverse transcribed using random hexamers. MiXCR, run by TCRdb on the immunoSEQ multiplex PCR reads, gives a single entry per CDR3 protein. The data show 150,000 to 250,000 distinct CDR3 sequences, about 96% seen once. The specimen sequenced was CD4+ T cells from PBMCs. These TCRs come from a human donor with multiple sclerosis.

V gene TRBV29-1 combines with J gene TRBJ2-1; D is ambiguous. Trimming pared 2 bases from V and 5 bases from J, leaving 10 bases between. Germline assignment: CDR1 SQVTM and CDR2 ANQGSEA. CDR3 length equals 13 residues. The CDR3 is CSVEIWQDNEQFF. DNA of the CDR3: TGCAGCGTTGAAATCTGGCAGGACAATGAGCAGTTCTTC.

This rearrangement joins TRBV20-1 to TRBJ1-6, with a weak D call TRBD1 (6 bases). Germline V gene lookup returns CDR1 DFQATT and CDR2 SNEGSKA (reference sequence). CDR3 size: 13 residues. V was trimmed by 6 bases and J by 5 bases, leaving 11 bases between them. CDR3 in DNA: TGCAGTGCGATACAGGGCAATAATTCACCCCTCCACTTT. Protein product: CSAIQGNNSPLHF.

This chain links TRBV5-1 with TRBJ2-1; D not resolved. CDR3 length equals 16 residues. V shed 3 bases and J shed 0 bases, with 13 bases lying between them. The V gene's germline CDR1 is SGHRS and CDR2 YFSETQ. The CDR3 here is CASSWGAASSYNEQFF. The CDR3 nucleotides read TGCGCCAGCAGCTGGGGTGCGGCGAGCTCCTACAATGAGCAGTTCTTC. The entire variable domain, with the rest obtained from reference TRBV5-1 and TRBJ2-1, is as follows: KAGVTQTPRYLIKTRGQQVTLSCSPISGHRSVSWYQQTPGQGLQFLFEYFSETQRNKGNFPGRFSGRQFSNSRSEMNVSTLELGDSALYLCASSWGAASSYNEQFFGPGTRLTVL.

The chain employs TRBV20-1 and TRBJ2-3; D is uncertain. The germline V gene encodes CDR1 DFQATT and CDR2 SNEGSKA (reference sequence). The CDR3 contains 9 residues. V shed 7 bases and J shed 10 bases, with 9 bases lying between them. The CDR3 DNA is TGCAGTGTCAGCCCTTCGCAGTATTTT. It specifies CSVSPSQYF.

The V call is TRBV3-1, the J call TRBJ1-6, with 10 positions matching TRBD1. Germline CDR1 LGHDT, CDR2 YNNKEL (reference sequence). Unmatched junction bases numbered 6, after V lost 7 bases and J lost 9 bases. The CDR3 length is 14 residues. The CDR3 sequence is CASTSTGGSSPLHF. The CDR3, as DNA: TGTGCCAGCACCTCGACAGGGGGCAGTTCACCCCTCCACTTT. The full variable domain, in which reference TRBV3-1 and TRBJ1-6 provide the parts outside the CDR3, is DTAVSQTPKYLVTQMGNDKSIKCEQNLGHDTMYWYKQDSKKFLKIMFSYNNKELIINETVPNRFSPKSPDKAHLNLHINSLELGDSAVYFCASTSTGGSSPLHFGNGTRLTVT.

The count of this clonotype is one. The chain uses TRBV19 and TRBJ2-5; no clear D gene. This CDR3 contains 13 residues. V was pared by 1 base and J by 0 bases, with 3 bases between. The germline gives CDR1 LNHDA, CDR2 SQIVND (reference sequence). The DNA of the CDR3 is TGTGCCAGTAGTATAGGACACCAAGAGACCCAGTACTTC. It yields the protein CASSIGHQETQYF.

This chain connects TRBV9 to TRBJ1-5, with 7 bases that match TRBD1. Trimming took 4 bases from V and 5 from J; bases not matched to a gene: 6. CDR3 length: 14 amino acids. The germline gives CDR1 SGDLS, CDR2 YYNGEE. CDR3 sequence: CASSPDRAYQPQHF. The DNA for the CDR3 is TGTGCCAGCAGCCCCGACAGGGCTTATCAGCCCCAGCATTTT.

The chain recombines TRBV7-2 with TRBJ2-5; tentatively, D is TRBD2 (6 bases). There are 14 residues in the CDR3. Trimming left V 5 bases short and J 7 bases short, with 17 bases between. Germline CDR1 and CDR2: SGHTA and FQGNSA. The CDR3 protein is CASSSQAGFGTQYF. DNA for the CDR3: TGTGCCAGCAGCAGCCAAGCGGGCTTCGGGACCCAGTACTTC. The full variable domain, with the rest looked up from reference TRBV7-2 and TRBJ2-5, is GAGVSQSPSNKVTEKGKDVELRCDPISGHTALYWYRQSLGQGLEFLIYFQGNSAPDKSGLPSDRFSAERTGGSVSTLTIQRTQQEDSAVYLCASSSQAGFGTQYFGPGTRLLVL.

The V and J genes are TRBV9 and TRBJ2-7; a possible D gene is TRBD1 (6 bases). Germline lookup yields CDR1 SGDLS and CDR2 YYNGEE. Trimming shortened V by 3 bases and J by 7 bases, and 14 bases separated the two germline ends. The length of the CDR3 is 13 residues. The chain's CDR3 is CASSANRDGEQYF. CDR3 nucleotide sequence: TGTGCCAGCAGCGCTAACAGGGACGGGGAGCAGTACTTC.

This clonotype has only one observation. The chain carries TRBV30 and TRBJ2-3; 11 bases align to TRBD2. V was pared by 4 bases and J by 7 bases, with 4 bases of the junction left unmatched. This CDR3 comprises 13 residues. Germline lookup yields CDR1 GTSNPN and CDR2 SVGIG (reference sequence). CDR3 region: CAWKIAGGHTQYF. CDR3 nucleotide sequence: TGTGCCTGGAAAATAGCGGGGGGGCATACGCAGTATTTT.

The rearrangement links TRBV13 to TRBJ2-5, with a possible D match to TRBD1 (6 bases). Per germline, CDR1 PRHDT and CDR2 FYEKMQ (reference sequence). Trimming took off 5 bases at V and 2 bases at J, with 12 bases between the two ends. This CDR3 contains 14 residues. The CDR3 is CASSRLGQQETQYF. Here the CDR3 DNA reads TGTGCCAGCAGCCGCTTAGGACAGCAAGAGACCCAGTACTTC.

This CDR3 reads CASSPREVQHSPLHF. CDR3 nucleotide sequence: TGTGCCAGCTCACCAAGGGAGGTTCAACATTCACCCCTCCACTTT. This chain links TRBV18 with TRBJ1-6, with D hard to call. Germline V gene data show CDR1 as KGHSH and CDR2 as LQKENI. The V and J ends lost 2 bases and 8 bases respectively, with 13 bases between them. The CDR3 loop spans 15 amino acids. Using reference TRBV18 and TRBJ1-6 for the parts outside the CDR3, the full variable domain is NAGVMQNPRHLVRRRGQEARLRCSPMKGHSHVYWYRQLPEEGLKFMVYLQKENIIDESGMPKERFSAEFPKEGPSILRIQQVVRGDSAAYFCASSPREVQHSPLHFGNGTRLTVT.

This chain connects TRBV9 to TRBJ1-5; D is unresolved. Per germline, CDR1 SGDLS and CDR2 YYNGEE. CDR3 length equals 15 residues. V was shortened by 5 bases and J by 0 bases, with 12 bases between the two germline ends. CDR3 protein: CASSRRGTSNQPQHF. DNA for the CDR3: TGTGCCAGCAGTAGACGGGGTACTAGCAATCAGCCCCAGCATTTT.

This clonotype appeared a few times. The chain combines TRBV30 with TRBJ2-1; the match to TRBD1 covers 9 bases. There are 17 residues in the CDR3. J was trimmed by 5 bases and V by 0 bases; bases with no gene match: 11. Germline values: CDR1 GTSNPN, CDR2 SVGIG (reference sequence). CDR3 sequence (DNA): TGTGCCTGGAGTGTTGGTCCCGGGGGACAGGGTAACAATGAGCAGTTCTTC. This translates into CAWSVGPGGQGNNEQFF.

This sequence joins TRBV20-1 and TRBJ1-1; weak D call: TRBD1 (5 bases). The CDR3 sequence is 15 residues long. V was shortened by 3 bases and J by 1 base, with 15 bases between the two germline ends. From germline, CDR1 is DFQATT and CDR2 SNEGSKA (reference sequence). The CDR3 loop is CSARNNQGWNTEAFF. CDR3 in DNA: TGCAGTGCTAGGAACAATCAGGGTTGGAACACTGAAGCTTTCTTT.

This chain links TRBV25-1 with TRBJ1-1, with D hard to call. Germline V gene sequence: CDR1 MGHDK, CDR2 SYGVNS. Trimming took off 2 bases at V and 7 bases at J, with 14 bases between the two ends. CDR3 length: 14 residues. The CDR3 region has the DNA TGTGCCAGCAGTGAACACTCCGAGAGGAGTGAAGCTTTCTTT. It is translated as CASSEHSERSEAFF.

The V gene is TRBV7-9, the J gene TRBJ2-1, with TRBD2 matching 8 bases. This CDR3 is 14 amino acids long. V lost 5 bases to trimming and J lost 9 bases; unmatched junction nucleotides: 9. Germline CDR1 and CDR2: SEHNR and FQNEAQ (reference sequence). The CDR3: CASSTKRESVEQFF. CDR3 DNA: TGTGCCAGCAGCACGAAGCGGGAGAGCGTTGAGCAGTTCTTC. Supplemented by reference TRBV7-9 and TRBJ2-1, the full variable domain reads DTGVSQNPRHKITKRGQNVTFRCDPISEHNRLYWYRQTLGQGPEFLTYFQNEAQLEKSRLLSDRFSAERPKGSFSTLEIQRTEQGDSAMYLCASSTKRESVEQFFGPGTRLTVL.

CDR3 bases: TGTGCCAGCAGCCCCCGGGGAGCCATCTACGAGCAGTACTTC. It codes for CASSPRGAIYEQYF. The chain couples TRBV7-9 to TRBJ2-7; D possibly corresponds to TRBD2 (5 bases). V lost 5 bases to trimming and J lost 3 bases, with 14 bases between them. Germline-derived CDR1 and CDR2 are SEHNR and FQNEAQ (reference sequence). The CDR3 is 14 residues long.

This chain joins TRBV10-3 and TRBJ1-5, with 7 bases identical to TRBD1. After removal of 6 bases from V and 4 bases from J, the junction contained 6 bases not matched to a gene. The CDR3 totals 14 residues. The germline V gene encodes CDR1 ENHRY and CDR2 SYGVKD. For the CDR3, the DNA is TGTGCCATCAGAGCCGGGACAGAAAATCAGCCCCAGCATTTT. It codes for CAIRAGTENQPQHF.

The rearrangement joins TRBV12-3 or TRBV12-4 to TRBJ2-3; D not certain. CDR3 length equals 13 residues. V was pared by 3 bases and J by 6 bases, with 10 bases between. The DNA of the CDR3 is TGTGCCAGCAGTTTCGTGAGTTGGGATACGCAGTATTTT. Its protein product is CASSFVSWDTQYF.

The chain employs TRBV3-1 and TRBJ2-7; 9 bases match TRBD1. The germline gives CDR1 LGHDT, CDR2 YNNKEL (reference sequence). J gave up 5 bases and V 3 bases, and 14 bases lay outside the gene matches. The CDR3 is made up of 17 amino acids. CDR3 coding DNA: TGTGCCAGCAGCCAGACTCGTACCGGGACAGGGTTGGACGAGCAGTACTTC. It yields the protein CASSQTRTGTGLDEQYF.

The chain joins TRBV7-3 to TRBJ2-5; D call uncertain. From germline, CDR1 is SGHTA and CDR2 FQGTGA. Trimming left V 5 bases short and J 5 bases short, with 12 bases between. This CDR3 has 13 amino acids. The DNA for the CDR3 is TGTGCCAGCAGCAATGGGGTCGCTGAGACCCAGTACTTC. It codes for CASSNGVAETQYF.

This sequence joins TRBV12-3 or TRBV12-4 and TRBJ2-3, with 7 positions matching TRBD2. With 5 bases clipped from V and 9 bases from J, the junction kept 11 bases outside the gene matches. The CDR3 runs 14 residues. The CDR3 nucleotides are TGTGCCAGCAGTCCTCGGACTAGAACGGGGACGCAGTATTTT. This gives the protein CASSPRTRTGTQYF.

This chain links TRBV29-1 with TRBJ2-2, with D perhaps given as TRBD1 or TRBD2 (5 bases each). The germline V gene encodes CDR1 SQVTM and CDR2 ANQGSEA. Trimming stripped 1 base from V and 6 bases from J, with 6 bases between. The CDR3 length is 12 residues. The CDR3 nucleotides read TGCAGCGTTGAAGGGGGGTCCGGGGAGCTGTTTTTT. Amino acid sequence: CSVEGGSGELFF.

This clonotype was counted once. The CDR3 loop is CASSLMNTNSPLHF. CDR3 nucleotide sequence: TGTGCCAGCAGCTTAATGAACACCAATTCACCCCTCCACTTT. V is TRBV5-4 and J is TRBJ1-6; D unresolved. V shed 2 bases and J shed 7 bases, with 10 bases lying between them. The CDR3 contains 14 residues. The germline gives CDR1 SGHNT, CDR2 YYREEE (reference sequence).

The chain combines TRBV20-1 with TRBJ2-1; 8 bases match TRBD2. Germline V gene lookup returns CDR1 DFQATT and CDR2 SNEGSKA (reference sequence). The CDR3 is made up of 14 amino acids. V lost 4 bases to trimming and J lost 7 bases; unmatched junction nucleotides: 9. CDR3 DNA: TGCAGTGCTACCTCGGGGGGGCTTCGTAATGAGCAGTTCTTC. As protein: CSATSGGLRNEQFF.